The rows below give T cell receptor beta chains drawn from one sample of a study of identifying expanded T cells in peripheral blood. Assay: immunoSEQ multiplex PCR; the TCRdb copy retains only in-frame clones and omits some. The sample holds 65,000 to 95,000 clones; about 87% are singletons and the top ten take 7.3%. Material: blood. The receptors derive from a person between 18 and 75 years old in good health. Both conserved end residues are part of each CDR3. Each record gives: CDR3 DNA, CDR3 protein, clone size, CDR3 length, J gene, V gene, D gene. D genes are given only for firm matches. A clone size is listed for some rows: how often the clone was seen (once, few, many), or a class if it is expanded.

TGTGCCAGCAGCTTACCGGACAGGGTGGGAGAGACCCAGTACTTC CASSLPDRVGETQYF - 15 TRBJ2-5 TRBV7-9 TRBD1
TGCAGCGTTGTTCTGGGGACGGGGCATGGCTACACCTTC CSVVLGTGHGYTF once 13 TRBJ1-2 TRBV29-1 -
TGTGCCAGTAGCTCCGGGGGCAATCAGCCCCAGCATTTT CASSSGGNQPQHF - 13 TRBJ1-5 TRBV19 -
TGTGCCAGCAGTTACGGGGTTCCAGCTAACTATGGCTACACCTTC CASSYGVPANYGYTF - 15 TRBJ1-2 TRBV6-5 -
TGTGCAAGCCGTAACCGGGGTTTTTTGAACACTGAAGCTTTCTTT CASRNRGFLNTEAFF - 15 TRBJ1-1 TRBV2 -
TGTGCCAGCAGCGTAGCTACGGGATGGGGCCACTCTGGAAACACCATATATTTT CASSVATGWGHSGNTIYF - 18 TRBJ1-3 TRBV9 -
TGCGCCAGCAGCAAAGGGAGGGACAGGGTGGAGACTGAAGCTTTCTTT CASSKGRDRVETEAFF - 16 TRBJ1-1 TRBV5-1 TRBD1
TGTGCCAGCAGCCATCAGACAGGGGCCTACAATGAGCAGTTCTTC CASSHQTGAYNEQFF - 15 TRBJ2-1 TRBV7-3 TRBD1
TGCGCCAGCAGCGTTTCACGGGGGTTCGGGGACAATGAGCAGTTCTTC CASSVSRGFGDNEQFF once 16 TRBJ2-1 TRBV5-1 -
TGCGCCAGCAGCTTCGCCGGGACAGGGAATGGCTACACCTTC CASSFAGTGNGYTF - 14 TRBJ1-2 TRBV5-1 TRBD1
TGTGCCAGCAGCTTGAACCTGGAAGAGATCGGGAATAAAGAGACCCAGTACTTC CASSLNLEEIGNKETQYF - 18 TRBJ2-5 TRBV7-9 -
TGTGCCAGCAGCCTCGCGACGGGGGGAAGTGGCTACACCTTC CASSLATGGSGYTF - 14 TRBJ1-2 TRBV11-2 -
TGTGCCAGCAGTGAAGCGCTTCGGGACAGCATGGGCTACACCTTC CASSEALRDSMGYTF - 15 TRBJ1-2 TRBV6-1 TRBD1
TGTGCCAGCAGCGGACAGGGGGGGCCCTCCTATGAGCAGTTCTTC CASSGQGGPSYEQFF - 15 TRBJ2-1 TRBV7-8 TRBD1
TGTGCCACAGGGGCCTATAGCAATCAGCCCCAGCATTTT CATGAYSNQPQHF once 13 TRBJ1-5 TRBV19 -
TGTGCCAGCTCACCGTCCTGGGTTGCCCCAAACACTGAAGCTTTCTTT CASSPSWVAPNTEAFF - 16 TRBJ1-1 TRBV18 -
TGTGCCAGCAGACTCAGGGACAGGGGGCGAAATGAAAAACTGTTTTTT CASRLRDRGRNEKLFF once 16 TRBJ1-4 TRBV5-6 TRBD1
TGTGCCAGCAGTGAAACGCGGGACCTTTATGGCTACACCTTC CASSETRDLYGYTF - 14 TRBJ1-2 TRBV2 -
TGTGCCAGCGGCACGACAGGGGAGACCCAGTACTTC CASGTTGETQYF - 12 TRBJ2-5 TRBV5-4 TRBD1
TGTGCCAGCAGTCGGACAGGAACTAACTATGGCTACACCTTC CASSRTGTNYGYTF - 14 TRBJ1-2 TRBV27 TRBD1
TGTGCCATCAGAGCCGGGACAGCAGACTATGGCTACACCTTC CAIRAGTADYGYTF - 14 TRBJ1-2 TRBV10-3 TRBD1
TGCGCCAGCAGCTTGGCCCCGGACACTCTAAACTACACCTTC CASSLAPDTLNYTF - 14 TRBJ1-2 TRBV5-1 -
TGTGCCAGCAGCGGATACCCCGTTTACAATGAGCAGTTCTTC CASSGYPVYNEQFF once 14 TRBJ2-1 TRBV7-9 -
TGTGCCAGCAGCGTACAGGGAGACATCTATGGCTACACCTTC CASSVQGDIYGYTF - 14 TRBJ1-2 TRBV9 -